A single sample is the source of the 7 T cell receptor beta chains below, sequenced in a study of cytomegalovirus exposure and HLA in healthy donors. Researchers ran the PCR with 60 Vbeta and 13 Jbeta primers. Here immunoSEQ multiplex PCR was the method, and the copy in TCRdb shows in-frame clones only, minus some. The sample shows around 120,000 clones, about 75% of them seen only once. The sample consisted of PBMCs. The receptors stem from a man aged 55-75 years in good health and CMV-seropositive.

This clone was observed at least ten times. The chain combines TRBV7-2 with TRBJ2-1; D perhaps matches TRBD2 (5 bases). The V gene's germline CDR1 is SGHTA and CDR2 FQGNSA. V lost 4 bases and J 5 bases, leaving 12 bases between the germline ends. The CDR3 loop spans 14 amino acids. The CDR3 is CASSSRGSHNEQFF. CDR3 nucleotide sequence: TGTGCCAGCAGCTCGAGAGGGTCACACAATGAGCAGTTCTTC.

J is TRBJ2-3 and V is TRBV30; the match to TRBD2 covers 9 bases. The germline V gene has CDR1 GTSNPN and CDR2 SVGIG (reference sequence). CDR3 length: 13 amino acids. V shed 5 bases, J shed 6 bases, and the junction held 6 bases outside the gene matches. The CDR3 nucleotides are TGTGCCTGGGGTGGGACTAGCATGGATACGCAGTATTTT. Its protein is CAWGGTSMDTQYF.

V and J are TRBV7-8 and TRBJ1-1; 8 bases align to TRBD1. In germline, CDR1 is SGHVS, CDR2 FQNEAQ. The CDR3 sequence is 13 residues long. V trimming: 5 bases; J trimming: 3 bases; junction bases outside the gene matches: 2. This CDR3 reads CASSTDRDTEAFF. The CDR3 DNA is TGTGCCAGCAGCACGGACAGGGACACTGAAGCTTTCTTT. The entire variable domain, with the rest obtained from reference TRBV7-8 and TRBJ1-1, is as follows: GAGVSQSPRYKVAKRGQDVALRCDPISGHVSLFWYQQALGQGPEFLTYFQNEAQLDKSGLPSDRFFAERPEGSVSTLKIQRTQQEDSAVYLCASSTDRDTEAFFGQGTRLTVV.

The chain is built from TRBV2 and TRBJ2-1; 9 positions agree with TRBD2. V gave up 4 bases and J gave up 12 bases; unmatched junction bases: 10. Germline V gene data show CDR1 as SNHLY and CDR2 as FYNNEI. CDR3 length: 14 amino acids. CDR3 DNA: TGTGCCAGCAGTGGTGAGGGTGTAGCGGGAGCGCAGTTCTTC. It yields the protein CASSGEGVAGAQFF.

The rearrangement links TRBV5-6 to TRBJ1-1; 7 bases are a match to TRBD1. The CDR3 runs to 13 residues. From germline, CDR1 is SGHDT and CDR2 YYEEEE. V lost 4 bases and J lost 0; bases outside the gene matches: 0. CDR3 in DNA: TGTGCCAGCAGCACAGGGGTGAACACTGAAGCTTTCTTT. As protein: CASSTGVNTEAFF.

The chain's CDR3 is CASSLDGLYQPQHF. Here the CDR3 DNA reads TGTGCCAGCAGTTTGGACGGACTCTATCAGCCCCAGCATTTT. The chain joins TRBV11-2 to TRBJ1-5; D is undetermined. V was trimmed by 6 bases and J by 5 bases, leaving 14 bases between them. Germline CDR1 reads SGHAT; CDR2 reads FQNNGV. The CDR3 totals 14 residues.

The CDR3: CASSDVWGQGSSYNSPLHF. For the CDR3, the DNA is TGTGCCAGCAGTGATGTTTGGGGGCAGGGGAGCTCCTATAATTCACCCCTCCACTTT. The J gene is TRBJ1-6, the V gene TRBV2; the D gene is possibly TRBD1 (6 bases). In germline, CDR1 is SNHLY, CDR2 FYNNEI. This CDR3 comprises 19 residues. V was cut by 3 bases and J by 0 bases, with 18 bases left in between.